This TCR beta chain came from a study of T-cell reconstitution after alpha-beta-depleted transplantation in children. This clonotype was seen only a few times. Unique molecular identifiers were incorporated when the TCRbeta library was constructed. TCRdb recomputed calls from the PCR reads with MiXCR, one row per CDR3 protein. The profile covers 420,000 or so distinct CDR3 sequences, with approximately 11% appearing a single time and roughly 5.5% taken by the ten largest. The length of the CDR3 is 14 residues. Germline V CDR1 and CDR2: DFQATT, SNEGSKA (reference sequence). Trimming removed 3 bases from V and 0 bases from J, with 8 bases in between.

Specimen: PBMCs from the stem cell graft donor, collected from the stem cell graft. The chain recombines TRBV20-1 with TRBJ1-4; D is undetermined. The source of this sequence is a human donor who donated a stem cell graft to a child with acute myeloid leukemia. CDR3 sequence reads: CSARPLATNEKLFF. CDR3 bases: TGCAGTGCTAGGCCCCTTGCAACTAATGAAAAACTGTTTTTT.